These T cell receptor beta chains were read from a single sample in a study of PD-1 blockade in classical Hodgkin lymphoma. Measured with immunoSEQ multiplex PCR; TCRdb has only the in-frame clones, and not every one. This table holds approximately 28,000 clones, under 80% found once. Sequencing used CD4+ T cells from blood, obtained before the fourth cycle of nivolumab. These receptors were collected from a human donor with classical Hodgkin lymphoma. Each CDR3 is given with its conserved first and last residue. The order of the fields is J gene, V gene, D gene, clone size, CDR3 DNA, CDR3 protein. The D gene is left open where the match is weak. Only part of the rows carry a size: once, few, many, or a class if the clone is expanded.

TRBJ2-7	TRBV6-5	.	.	TGTGCCAGCAGTTACTTGCCAGGCCCTACCTACGAGCAGTACTTC	CASSYLPGPTYEQYF
TRBJ2-2	TRBV5-8	.	.	TGTGCCAGCAGAGTAGTGGCGGGCACCGGGGAGCTGTTTTTT	CASRVVAGTGELFF
TRBJ2-1	TRBV10-2	.	once	TGCGCCAGCAGTCGACTAGACATCGGAGATGAGCAGTTCTTC	CASSRLDIGDEQFF
TRBJ2-3	TRBV7-2	.	.	TGTGCCAGCAGCTTAGGTCTAGTGCGACGCACAGATACGCAGTATTTT	CASSLGLVRRTDTQYF
TRBJ2-3	TRBV5-1	.	.	TGCGCCAGCAGCTCCCCCATTAGCACAGATACGCAGTATTTT	CASSSPISTDTQYF
TRBJ2-7	TRBV9	.	few	TGTGCCAGCAGCCCAGCTGGGGACGTAGACGAGCAGTACTTC	CASSPAGDVDEQYF
TRBJ2-2	TRBV6-6	TRBD1	.	TGTGCCAGCAGTCGGACAGGGGAGGGGACCGGGGAGCTGTTTTTT	CASSRTGEGTGELFF
TRBJ2-7	TRBV6-6	TRBD2	.	TGTGCCAGCAGTTACTCTTCTAGCGGTTCCTACGAGCAGTACTTC	CASSYSSSGSYEQYF
TRBJ2-3	TRBV6-6	.	.	TGTGCCAGCAGTTACGCAGGGCAGACGCAGTATTTT	CASSYAGQTQYF
TRBJ2-3	TRBV2	.	.	TGTGCCAGCAGAGCTACAGGGAACACAGATACGCAGTATTTT	CASRATGNTDTQYF
TRBJ2-5	TRBV5-1	TRBD1	.	TGCGCCAGCAGCTTGGGACAGGGGACCCAAGAGACCCAGTACTTC	CASSLGQGTQETQYF
TRBJ1-3	TRBV19	.	.	TGTGCCAGTAGTATAGGTATGGACCTGACTTCTGGAAACACCATATATTTT	CASSIGMDLTSGNTIYF
TRBJ2-7	TRBV10-3	TRBD1	.	TGTGCCATCAGTGGAGGGACAGGGGGAAACGAGCAGTACTTC	CAISGGTGGNEQYF
TRBJ2-3	TRBV5-4	TRBD1	.	TGTGCCAGCAGCAAGGGACAGGGGCCCACAGATACGCAGTATTTT	CASSKGQGPTDTQYF
TRBJ2-3	TRBV5-1	.	.	TGCGCCAGCAGCCTACTAGCAGATACGCAGTATTTT	CASSLLADTQYF
TRBJ2-7	TRBV2	.	.	TGTGCCAGCAGTGATGCTCCGGCAACCTACGAGCAGTACTTC	CASSDAPATYEQYF
TRBJ2-3	TRBV19	TRBD2	.	TGTGCCAGTAGTCGTCTAGCGGCCACAGATACGCAGTATTTT	CASSRLAATDTQYF
TRBJ2-5	TRBV11-2	.	.	TGTGCCAGCAGCTTAGGATCCCAAGAGACCCAGTACTTC	CASSLGSQETQYF
TRBJ2-7	TRBV9	TRBD1	.	TGTGCCAGCAGCCCGCACCTGGGACAGCCGTCCTACGAGCAGTACTTC	CASSPHLGQPSYEQYF
TRBJ2-1	TRBV19	.	.	TGTGCCAGTAGTATTGGGGGGGGGCGCAGCCAGTTCTTC	CASSIGGGRSQFF
TRBJ2-3	TRBV4-3	.	once	TGCGCCAGCAGCCAAGAATCCCTCGGAGGGGATACGCAGTATTTT	CASSQESLGGDTQYF
TRBJ1-1	TRBV19	.	once	TGTGCCAGTAGTTTTACAGGGCTGAACACTGAAGCTTTCTTT	CASSFTGLNTEAFF
TRBJ1-5	TRBV19	TRBD1	few	TGTGCCAGTATTGACAGGGGCAATCAGCCCCAGCATTTT	CASIDRGNQPQHF
TRBJ2-7	TRBV7-8	TRBD2	.	TGTGCCAGCAGCTTCCGGCGGGAGTCACCCGAGCAGTACTTC	CASSFRRESPEQYF
TRBJ1-6	TRBV11-2	.	few	TGTGCCAGCAGCCCCTTCCAGGGGTCAAGCTCACCCCTCCACTTT	CASSPFQGSSSPLHF
TRBJ2-3	TRBV5-1	TRBD2	.	TGCGCCAGCAGCTTTGGACTAGCGGGGATCACAGATACGCAGTATTTT	CASSFGLAGITDTQYF
TRBJ1-1	TRBV6-6	TRBD1	.	TGTGCCAGCAGTAAGGGACAGGGAGAAGCTTTCTTT	CASSKGQGEAFF
TRBJ2-5	TRBV25-1	.	.	TGTGCCAGCAGTGATCACAGGGGAGGGGAGACCCAGTACTTC	CASSDHRGGETQYF
TRBJ2-5	TRBV6-5	.	once	TGTGCCAGCAGTTACTCAAGACTCCCAGATGAGACCCAGTACTTC	CASSYSRLPDETQYF
TRBJ1-3	TRBV27	TRBD1	.	TGTGCCAGCAGACAGGGGACAGGAAACACCATATATTTT	CASRQGTGNTIYF
TRBJ2-5	TRBV6-5	TRBD2	.	TGTGCCAGCAGTTGGGGACTAGCGGGAGAAGAGACCCAGTACTTC	CASSWGLAGEETQYF
TRBJ2-1	TRBV4-2	TRBD2	few	TGTGCCAGCAGCCAAGAGGGACTAGCAGGGATCAATGAGCAGTTCTTC	CASSQEGLAGINEQFF
TRBJ1-5	TRBV9	.	.	TGTGCCAGCAGCGTAGTTGAGTCCGGTCAGCCCCAGCATTTT	CASSVVESGQPQHF
TRBJ1-5	TRBV18	.	.	TGTGCCAGCTCACCAAGACAGGCTACTAGCAATCAGCCCCAGCATTTT	CASSPRQATSNQPQHF
TRBJ2-7	TRBV18	.	once	TGTGCCAGCTCACCACCGTCGACAGGCCCCTACGAGCAGTACTTC	CASSPPSTGPYEQYF
TRBJ2-7	TRBV10-3	.	once	TGTGCCATCAGTGATTTGCTGGGGGTAGGGAACGAGCAGTACTTC	CAISDLLGVGNEQYF
TRBJ1-2	TRBV11-2	TRBD1	.	TGTGCCAGCAGCTTAGAGCCGGGACAGGGAACGAATGGCTACACCTTC	CASSLEPGQGTNGYTF
TRBJ2-7	TRBV29-1	.	.	TGCAGCGTTGAAGGGATTAATGGGGCAGCCTCCTACGAGCAGTACTTC	CSVEGINGAASYEQYF
TRBJ2-5	TRBV11-3	TRBD1	.	TGTGCCAGCAGCTTCGGACAGGGGGGAGGAGAGACCCAGTACTTC	CASSFGQGGGETQYF
TRBJ2-3	TRBV19	.	.	TGTGCCAGTAGCATTCACGGACTACAAAAGGCCGTTACGCAGTATTTT	CASSIHGLQKAVTQYF